These 23 T cell receptor beta chains share one sample of origin, sequenced in a study of cytomegalovirus exposure and HLA in healthy donors. PCR primers comprised 60 Vbeta and 13 Jbeta primers. Some clones are missing from TCRdb's copy, which holds only in-frame ones; the method was immunoSEQ multiplex PCR. The sample yields 150,000 or so clones, approximately 80% seen once. The sequencing sample was made of PBMCs. Receptor source: a female donor in good health and CMV-seronegative.

The CDR3 sequence: CASTRGGGNQPQHF. CDR3 nucleotides: TGTGCCAGCACCAGGGGAGGGGGCAATCAGCCCCAGCATTTT. The J gene is TRBJ1-5, the V gene TRBV28, with D possibly being TRBD1 (6 bases). V was pared by 7 bases and J by 2 bases, with 12 bases between. The CDR3 is 14 residues long. Germline CDR1 and CDR2: MDHEN and SYDVKM.

This clone came up once. The chain employs TRBV2 and TRBJ1-5; D not resolved. This CDR3 comprises 14 residues. Germline CDR1 SNHLY, CDR2 FYNNEI. V lost 3 bases and J 4 bases, leaving 10 bases between the germline ends. CDR3 amino acids: CASSDRRLNQPQHF. DNA of the CDR3: TGTGCCAGCAGTGATCGCAGACTTAATCAGCCCCAGCATTTT.

As regards this clone: The junction departs from germline at one end; a sequencing error may be responsible. The V gene is TRBV4-3, the J gene TRBJ1-4; a weak D match, TRBD1 (6 bases). The CDR3 is 16 amino acids. Germline V gene data show CDR1 as LGHNA and CDR2 as YSLEER. CDR3 protein: CASSQRAGAESETLFF. In nucleotides, the CDR3 is TGCGCCAGCAGCCAGAGGGCAGGGGCGGAATCTGAAACACTGTTTTTT.

V gene TRBV6-1 combines with J gene TRBJ2-1; 9 bases line up with TRBD2. Per the germline V gene, CDR1 is MNHNS and CDR2 is SASEGT. After removal of 6 bases from V and 12 bases from J, the junction contained 12 bases not matched to a gene. This CDR3 has 14 residues. This chain's CDR3 is CASRQGLALSGQFF. Here the CDR3 DNA reads TGTGCCAGCAGGCAGGGACTAGCTCTCTCTGGGCAGTTCTTC.

CDR3 amino acids: CASSGAGRAEAFF. The CDR3 DNA sequence: TGTGCCAGCAGCGGGGCGGGGAGGGCTGAAGCTTTCTTT. The gene calls are TRBV7-2 and TRBJ1-1, with D perhaps matching TRBD1 (5 bases). CDR1 and CDR2 from the germline V gene are SGHTA and FQGNSA. The ends were cut back, 5 bases at V and 6 bases at J, with 13 bases in the middle. This CDR3 is 13 amino acids long.

CDR3 DNA sequence: TGTGCCAGCAGTTACGGTGCGGGGGGGCAGGCTTTCTTT. Translating gives CASSYGAGGQAFF. The V call is TRBV6-5, the J call TRBJ1-1, with D perhaps matching TRBD1 (6 bases). The CDR3 sequence is 13 residues long. The V and J ends lost 2 bases and 11 bases respectively, with 15 bases between them. Germline V gene sequence: CDR1 MNHEY, CDR2 SVGAGI.

The chain couples TRBV19 to TRBJ2-3; 8 nucleotides align to TRBD2. V trimming: 5 bases; J trimming: 0 bases; junction bases outside the gene matches: 7. Germline-derived CDR1 and CDR2 are LNHDA and SQIVND (reference sequence). This CDR3 contains 16 residues. Written as DNA, the CDR3 is TGTGCCAGTAGTCCCGGGACTAGATCTAGCACAGATACGCAGTATTTT. As protein: CASSPGTRSSTDTQYF.

The CDR3 region has the DNA TGCGCCAGCAGCTTGGCCTCAGGGGGCGTAAGGTACACTGAAGCTTTCTTT. Its translation: CASSLASGGVRYTEAFF. J is TRBJ1-1 and V is TRBV5-1, with 8 nucleotides matching TRBD1. The CDR3 covers 17 residues. CDR1 and CDR2 from the germline V gene are SGHRS and YFSETQ. The trim removed 0 bases at V and 3 bases at J, leaving 10 bases unmatched.

For this clone: The same CDR3 can be traced to other DNA sequences in this sample. The V and J genes are TRBV23-1 and TRBJ2-2; D perhaps matches TRBD2 (6 bases). TRBV23-1 is an ORF for which the function is uncertain. The V gene lost 4 bases and the J gene lost 5 bases, with 11 bases spanning the gap. This CDR3 spans 14 amino acids. In nucleotides, the CDR3 is TGCGCCAGCAGTCCGGGGGAAGAGACCGGGGAGCTGTTTTTT. Translation gives CASSPGEETGELFF.

The CDR3 DNA is TGTGCCAGCAGCTTACAGGCCGGGGAGGGCTACACCTTC. It encodes CASSLQAGEGYTF. V and J are TRBV7-2 and TRBJ1-2; D not certain. The CDR3 is 13 residues long. The V end lost 2 bases, the J end lost 8 bases, and 12 bases lay between the germline ends. CDR1 is SGHTA, CDR2 FQGNSA, per germline.

The chain recombines TRBV27 with TRBJ2-7; perhaps TRBD1 as D (6 bases). CDR3 length: 16 amino acids. Germline V CDR1 and CDR2: MNHEY, SMNVEV (reference sequence). Trimming removed 5 bases at V and 3 bases at J, with 20 bases between. The CDR3 loop is CASSPGPSDRLYEQYF. CDR3 coding DNA: TGTGCCAGCAGTCCTGGTCCCTCTGACAGGCTCTACGAGCAGTACTTC.

This clone was recorded only once. The CDR3 DNA reads TGTGCCAGCAGCTTCAGCGCTAAGCTGGCTGAAGCTTTCTTT. It encodes CASSFSAKLAEAFF. The chain couples TRBV5-4 to TRBJ1-1, with no clear D. CDR3 length: 14 amino acids. The V end was cut by 2 bases, the J end by 6 bases, with 14 bases between. CDR1 and CDR2 from the germline V gene are SGHNT and YYREEE (reference sequence).

V is TRBV7-7 and J is TRBJ2-7; a possible D gene is TRBD1 (6 bases). From germline, CDR1 is SSHAT and CDR2 FNYEAQ (reference sequence). The CDR3 consists of 14 residues. V dropped 5 bases and J dropped 0 bases, with 11 bases sitting between them. The CDR3 region has the DNA TGTGCCAGCAGCCGGGACATCAGCTCCTACGAGCAGTACTTC. It translates to CASSRDISSYEQYF. The full variable domain, completed using reference TRBV7-7 and TRBJ2-7, is GAGVSQSPRYKVTKRGQDVTLRCDPISSHATLYWYQQALGQGPEFLTYFNYEAQPDKSGLPSDRFSAERPEGSISTLTIQRTEQRDSAMYRCASSRDISSYEQYFGPGTRLTVT.

The rearrangement links TRBV6-1 to TRBJ2-1; 9 bases agree with TRBD2. In germline, CDR1 is MNHNS, CDR2 SASEGT. The CDR3 totals 15 residues. The junction had 9 bases not matched to a gene; V was cut back by 6 bases and J by 6 bases. In nucleotides, the CDR3 is TGTGCCAGCAGCCAAGGGGGACTAGCACTCAATGAGCAGTTCTTC. Protein sequence: CASSQGGLALNEQFF.

A few counts support this clone. An end of the junction does not agree with germline; a read error may underlie this. V and J are TRBV7-9 and TRBJ1-2; D not resolved. CDR3 size: 14 residues. The germline gives CDR1 SEHNR, CDR2 FQNEAQ (reference sequence). CDR3 protein: CSSSSSRFGYGYTF. CDR3 nucleotide sequence: TGTTCCAGCAGCTCCTCCCGGTTCGGCTATGGCTACACCTTC.

The V and J genes are TRBV6-4 and TRBJ2-3, with 7 bases matching TRBD2. CDR3 length: 14 amino acids. Germline assignment: CDR1 MRHNA and CDR2 SNTAGT. V lost 4 bases to trimming and J lost 0 bases; unmatched junction nucleotides: 1. CDR3 bases: TGTGCCAGCAGTGGTAGCGGGAGCACAGATACGCAGTATTTT. Protein: CASSGSGSTDTQYF.

With respect to this clone: At one boundary the junction diverges from the germline segment, which might be a read error. The chain employs TRBV7-2 and TRBJ2-4; 11 nucleotides line up with TRBD1. Germline V gene sequence: CDR1 SGHTA, CDR2 FQGNSA. This CDR3 is built from 16 residues. The CDR3 region is CASSLWTGGASNTQYF. The CDR3 DNA sequence: TGTGCCAGCAGCCTTTGGACAGGGGGCGCGTCCAACACTCAGTACTTC.

The chain has TRBV5-6 and TRBJ2-1, with D maybe TRBD2 (6 bases). CDR3 length: 14 amino acids. Per germline, CDR1 SGHDT and CDR2 YYEEEE. Trimming removed 4 bases from V and 6 bases from J, with 14 bases in between. In DNA, the CDR3 is TGTGCCAGCAGCAAACGGGACTCGCTCAATGAGCAGTTCTTC. Its protein product is CASSKRDSLNEQFF.

As regards this clone: One junction end does not reproduce the germline sequence, and a read error may be involved. This rearrangement joins TRBV18 to TRBJ2-6, with D possibly being TRBD1 (5 bases). The CDR3 totals 17 residues. Germline V gene lookup returns CDR1 KGHSH and CDR2 LQKENI. In nucleotides, the CDR3 is TGTGCCAGCTCAATGGACGGACCCGTCGCTGGGGCCAACGGCCTGACTTTC. This codes for CASSMDGPVAGANGLTF.

The chain couples TRBV7-2 to TRBJ2-3, with D possibly matching TRBD2 (6 bases). The V gene lost 1 base and the J gene lost 7 bases, with 12 bases spanning the gap. CDR1 is SGHTA, CDR2 FQGNSA, per germline. The CDR3 totals 14 residues. CDR3 nucleotides: TGTGCCAGCAGCTTAGGGGCGGGGCTTTATACGCAGTATTTT. Amino acid sequence: CASSLGAGLYTQYF.

The chain carries TRBV6-4 and TRBJ2-2; no reliable D call. Germline CDR1 and CDR2: MRHNA and SNTAGT. The CDR3 runs to 14 residues. V gave up 5 bases and J gave up 1 base, with 8 bases separating them. The CDR3 nucleotides are TGTGCCAGCAGTCCTACAGTGAACACCGGGGAGCTGTTTTTT. This codes for CASSPTVNTGELFF.

CDR3 sequence (DNA): TGTGCCAGTAGTTCCGAAGCGGGAGTTACCTACGAGCAGTACTTC. The encoded protein is CASSSEAGVTYEQYF. The rearrangement joins TRBV19 to TRBJ2-7; 8 nucleotides align to TRBD2. V shed 5 bases and J 2 bases; nucleotides not matched to a gene: 8. The germline gives CDR1 LNHDA, CDR2 SQIVND (reference sequence). The CDR3 has 15 amino acids.

The chain joins TRBV6-1 to TRBJ1-1, with 10 bases lining up with TRBD1. CDR1 and CDR2 (germline): MNHNS, SASEGT. The CDR3 runs 14 residues. V shed 6 bases and J 2 bases; nucleotides not matched to a gene: 3. This chain's CDR3 is CASRGDRGNTEAFF. The CDR3 nucleotides read TGTGCCAGCAGGGGGGACAGGGGAAACACTGAAGCTTTCTTT.